This record concerns one T cell receptor (beta chain) sequence. Its target is unknown. These data originate in a study of Tregs in tolerant kidney transplant recipients. About the study: Tregs grew about 17 days with irradiated donor B cells, restimulated on day 11. Findings and limits, study-wide: The small number of patients limits these findings pending further validation.

Produced via immunoSEQ multiplex PCR; TCRdb's table is partial and in-frame only. Of a few thousand clones listed, 90% were seen once; the top ten hold around 3.5%. Here the sequenced sample was Tregs from blood cultured with allogeneic cells, taken before the transplant. This TCR came from a human patient who received a combined kidney and bone marrow transplant.

The CDR3 is CATTTSGNTDTQYF. CDR3 DNA: TGTGCCACTACGACTAGCGGTAACACAGATACGCAGTATTTT. The chain recombines TRBV7-9 with TRBJ2-3; 9 bases agree with TRBD2. This CDR3 has 14 amino acids. The V and J ends lost 10 bases and 2 bases, in that order; junction bases with no gene match: 7. Per the germline V gene, CDR1 is SEHNR and CDR2 is FQNEAQ (reference sequence).